This TCR beta chain was captured in a study of blood T cell repertoires in COVID-19 (dated by TCRdb to the early 2020s). Study-wide context: Samples from collaborators originated in the United States, Italy and Spain and spanned both the acute and convalescent phases of COVID-19. The material from the prospective study consisted of cDNA or gDNA derived from T cells, B-cell-depleted T cells, or PBMCs. Subjects who had been exposed to COVID-19, were actively infected with it, or had recovered from it provided the deeply sampled blood TCRbeta repertoires that made up the dataset. The repertoires were released in a freely available public database meant as a resource for research on the immune response to SARS-CoV-2. The samples were drawn from the first 160 participants of the ongoing ImmuneRACE study and from 950 to 1,500 subjects provided by 6 global collaborators. The sample metadata nearly always contained a de-identified subject ID, COVID-19 status, age in years and sex. Where HLA class I and class II types were available, the types were taken from metadata supplied by the sample provider, not from assay-based typing. The paper's findings and limits, for the study overall: How much clinical and demographic metadata was included differed by source and by participant, and the metadata was provided uncurated.

As for this clone: Its antigen is unknown. The record has no base qualities; no much larger clone is one base away.

Collaborating institutions collected whole blood in K2EDTA tubes following their own protocols. Collaborator samples were shipped for TCRbeta analysis as frozen whole blood, isolated PBMCs, or DNA extracted from either sample type. The germline V gene sets CDR1 to SGHRS and CDR2 to YFSETQ. V is cut back by 0 bases and J by 2 bases, with 0 bases in the junction unmatched. The CDR3 holds 14 amino acids from the cysteine to the phenylalanine. The only DNA kept is the CDR3, 42 bases in frame from the first base. TCRbeta CDR3 regions were amplified from genomic DNA by means of the immunoSEQ Assay, a bias-controlled multiplex PCR. As for the authors' bioinformatics: Within the assay, amplification of reference gene primers was used to estimate how many nucleated cells each sample contained. To quantify the absolute abundance of each unique TCRbeta CDR3 rearrangement, sequence reads were collapsed and filtered. For each sample, productive Simpson clonality was calculated as the square root of Simpson's diversity index over productive rearrangements. Held by TCRdb, this immuneACCESS table contains in-frame sequences only and omits some clones. Under half of the omission traces to an unresolved V gene where checked; the cause of the rest is unknown. That table is the source of V, J and clone size, and D and trimming were worked out from the DNA. Across this sample there are some 55,000 clones, with approximately 80% seen only once. The ten biggest clones cover about 39% of the sample.

Sequenced sample: peripheral blood. This sequence was found in an older man with active or convalescent COVID-19. Recombination linked TRBV5-1 to TRBJ2-3; TRBD1 aligns with 7 central bases. CDR3 region: CASSLEGATDTQYF. Read as DNA, the sequence is TGCGCCAGCAGCTTGGAGGGGGCCACAGATACGCAGTATTTT.